This T cell receptor (beta chain) was observed in a study of T cell responses to AZD1222 COVID-19 vaccine (dated by TCRdb to about 2021). Regarding the study in general: AZD1222 recipients given second doses at about 4 weeks or at about 12 weeks were pooled, since spike-specific TCR depth and breadth were not found to differ between the two schedules. TCR sequencing covered roughly 230 trial participants: 200 to 210 given two doses of AZD1222 and approximately 25 given two doses of MenACWY control vaccine. Trial participants were enrolled into age subgroups of 18-55, 56-69 and 70-plus years, which contained about 150, 27 and 61 TCR-sequenced participants, respectively. Study-wide conclusions, independent of this receptor: Participants were mostly white British and included more females than males, and it was suggested by the authors that clonal diversity may have been underestimated. After two AZD1222 doses, both the breadth and the depth of spike-specific TCRs were significantly higher than at day 0 and than in MenACWY recipients. Because no day 14 peak-response samples were available, the repertoires could be characterized only after the peak T cell response. Conclusions about previously exposed vaccinees are limited, since just five or six AZD1222 recipients were seropositive for SARS-CoV-2 at baseline. Reportedly, almost half of the unique spike-specific TCRs recognized epitopes lying outside the regions that are mutated in the B.1.351 and B.1.1.7 variants. In the small 56-69-year group, the increase in depth fell short of significance, most likely because of low power. Vaccine-associated CD4 TCRs spanned the whole spike protein, with dominant responses in regions 160-218 and 743-854.

Interpreted using the paper, the time point label stands for: baseline before first vaccination. The vaccinee samples were drawn from two UK trials, COV001 and COV002, one of which was a single-blind randomized controlled phase 2/3 trial testing AZD1222 (ChAdOx1 nCoV-19) in healthy adults. For TCRbeta chain sequencing, PBMC samples were collected from trial participants at day 0 and at day 28 after the second dose. CDR1 and CDR2 were assigned from the germline V gene as MDHEN and SYDVKM. V lost 3 bases and J lost 7 bases; the stretch between them is 12 bases long. The CDR3 runs 14 amino acids, cysteine and phenylalanine included. Only the CDR3 portion is preserved as DNA: 42 bases, with reading frame beginning at the first base. On this clone: The target of this receptor is not known. No qualities accompany the bases; no much larger clone lies one base away.

The CDR3 regions of human TCRbeta chains were analyzed by immunosequencing. Concerning the study's data processing: TCRs in the repertoires were compared against a reference library of SARS-CoV-2-specific TCRs that had been generated with the MIRA antigen-specificity platform. Breadth was defined as the fraction of unique TCRs that were SARS-CoV-2-associated, and depth was defined as the fraction of total T cells that were SARS-CoV-2-associated. Each spike-specific TCR was assigned to its reactive spike region and to a CD4 or CD8 class using the MIRA data. Log10-transformed breadth and depth values were compared by one-way ANOVA with Sidak's multiple comparisons tests. The table was pulled from immuneACCESS by TCRdb, which kept in-frame rearrangements only. Such tables lose some clones; where checked, under half of the loss comes from unresolved V genes, and the rest has no known cause. V, J and clone size derive from that table, while D and trimming were established from the DNA sequence. The sample table records about 120,000 clones; approximately 93% of these occur just once. 2.5% to 3.5% of the sample is held by the ten biggest clonotypes.

The TCR sequence derives from an adult in good health. The source material was peripheral blood, sampled on day 0 of AZD1222 vaccination. This receptor chain uses TRBV28 and TRBJ1-4, with the D gene too uncertain to name. The CDR3 reads CASSFQGPVEKLFF. In nucleotides, the sequence is TGTGCCAGCAGTTTTCAAGGGCCGGTTGAAAAACTGTTTTTT.